Sequencing of this T cell receptor beta chain was carried out in a study of beta chain features in type 1 diabetes (dated by TCRdb to the late 2010s). With regard to the full study: Mean age, gender distribution, total cell number and subset yield were not different between patients and healthy donors. A total of roughly 99 million sorted cells were examined across all samples, and the number of cells per subset was strongly correlated with RNA yield. In the study, TCRB repertoires of sorted circulating CD4+ T cell subsets from recently diagnosed type 1 diabetes patients were compared with those of matched healthy donors. Regulatory and stem cell-like memory subsets were isolated from only 8 patients and about 8 healthy donors, whereas naive and central memory subsets came from all 30 or so donors. The research as a whole found: Because cDNA was sequenced instead of genomic DNA, highly expressing activated cells could be over-represented, though the groups showed no difference in activation or CD3 levels. HLA sub-analyses involved small numbers of individuals, so any influence of HLA type on TCRB rearrangement remained unresolved. Naive, central memory and regulatory TCRB repertoires appeared to be more alike among patients than among healthy donors. Shorter templates might have been favored by PCR, but patient and control samples were amplified and corrected together, so both groups would have been affected equally by any skew. At VDJ recombination sites, type 1 diabetes patients had fewer insertions and more deleted nucleotides, which implies abnormalities in thymic rearrangement. In all four CD4+ subsets, TCRB CDR3 length was moderately but significantly shorter in type 1 diabetes patients.

Each donor gave one peripheral blood draw, around 100 mL on average, collected into heparinised tubes. Using a panel that included CD45RO, CCR7, CD25, CD127, CD95 and CD27, naive, central memory, regulatory and stem cell-like memory CD4+ T cells were sorted on a BD FACSAria II. A purity above 98% was achieved for all sorted populations. PBMCs were isolated immediately by Lymphoprep density gradient centrifugation and stained directly without culture. To minimize batch effects, samples were stained and sorted in pairs, one healthy donor with one patient per experiment. The CDR3 contains 14 residues, cysteine and phenylalanine counted. The retained sequence is limited to the CDR3, 42 bases, with the frame set at the first base. The entire amount of isolated RNA was reverse transcribed using the High Capacity cDNA Reverse Transcription Kit, so the sequenced TCRB transcripts were expressed ones. Deep immunoSEQ sequencing was performed on naive, central memory and regulatory T cell samples, with an average of roughly 3.6 million total reads per sample. After sorted cells were lysed in RLT buffer, RNA was extracted with DNase-treated RNeasy Micro or Mini kits, with the choice depending on cell number. To prevent cross-contamination, each cell subset was processed individually, whereas patient and healthy donor samples were processed jointly. The immunoSEQ multiplex PCR was used to amplify TCRB sequences from cDNA, yielding 87-bp fragments that span the CDR3 region. The amplicons were sequenced using the Illumina HiSeq platform. The published analysis was carried out like this. Synthetic template baselines were used to correct PCR bias computationally, reads within Hamming distance 2 were collapsed together, and singletons that could not be merged were discarded. Reads were aligned against IMGT to assign V, D and J genes, CDR3 length and insertions or deletions at six rearrangement sites. Within each subset, clonotype counts were normalized to sorted cell number, and only after that were true diversity and Gini coefficients computed with the tcR R package. Repertoire sharing was quantified using the overlap coefficient calculated on TCRB nucleotide sequences. Out-of-frame TCRB sequences from naive cells were analyzed as a proxy for the pre-selection repertoire. In its TCRdb copy, this immuneACCESS table keeps in-frame sequences only and misses some clones. Where compared with another copy, unresolved V genes explain less than half of these, and the others have no known cause. That table supplies the V and J calls and clone size; D and trimming were determined from the DNA. This sample holds about 140,000 clones; about 10% were observed only once. The top ten clones comprise roughly 1.3% of the sample.

This clone was observed a few times. The target of this receptor is not known. No qualities accompany the bases; no much larger clone lies one base away. The chain is encoded by TRBV21-1 joined to TRBJ2-7; TRBD1 was called by the table and not checked on the DNA. TRBV21-1 represents a pseudogene. The TCR originated in a man between 18 and 29 years old in good health. Sequencing was performed on naive CD4+ T cells from blood. The meaning of the sample's cell subset or site label: true naive CD4+ T cells. The nucleotide sequence reads TGTGCCAGCAGCGCCGGGACAGGGACGCTCGAGCAGTACTTC. Its protein is CASSAGTGTLEQYF.